These 8 T cell receptor beta chains were sequenced from one sample in a study of spatial heterogeneity in lung cancer. TCRdb reprocessed the 5' RACE reads with MiXCR, giving one entry per CDR3 protein. The table records nearly 50,000 distinct CDR3 sequences, approximately 7.6% of them present only once. Described time point: sample taken at primary tumor resection. Whole RNA from tumor, nontumor lung or frozen PBMC was sequenced unsorted. Here the sequenced sample was PBMCs, taken at surgery. These TCRs come from a female donor with early-stage non-small cell lung cancer.

This clonotype showed up just a few times. The V call is TRBV12-3 or TRBV12-4, the J call TRBJ1-5; D is possibly TRBD1 (5 bases). The length of the CDR3 is 14 residues. Trimming shortened V by 4 bases and J by 7 bases, and 14 bases separated the two germline ends. The CDR3 sequence: CASSSNGRGQPQHF. CDR3 nucleotide sequence: TGTGCCAGCAGTTCCAATGGGAGGGGCCAGCCCCAGCATTTT.

V and J are TRBV25-1 and TRBJ2-5; 7 bases agree with TRBD1. The CDR3 has 14 amino acids. V was clipped by 3 bases and J by 5 bases; unmatched bases: 6. Germline loops: CDR1 MGHDK, CDR2 SYGVNS. CDR3 in DNA: TGTGCCAGCAGTGAGTTCAAGGGACAGGAGACCCAGTACTTC. Protein product: CASSEFKGQETQYF.

This clonotype appeared a few times. The rearrangement uses TRBV5-1 and TRBJ2-3, with D perhaps TRBD2 (7 bases). This CDR3 contains 14 residues. The germline V gene encodes CDR1 SGHRS and CDR2 YFSETQ. Trimming cost V 3 bases and J 3 bases, with 11 bases left between them. CDR3 in amino acids: CASSSEGGTDTQYF. CDR3 sequence (DNA): TGCGCCAGCAGCTCCGAGGGGGGGACAGATACGCAGTATTTT. Filled out from reference TRBV5-1 and TRBJ2-3, the complete variable domain reads KAGVTQTPRYLIKTRGQQVTLSCSPISGHRSVSWYQQTPGQGLQFLFEYFSETQRNKGNFPGRFSGRQFSNSRSEMNVSTLELGDSALYLCASSSEGGTDTQYFGPGTRLTVL.

This clonotype was observed a few times. DNA for the CDR3: TGTGCCAGTAGTATAGAAGGGCTCGGGACAGATACGCAGTATTTT. It is translated as CASSIEGLGTDTQYF. The rearrangement links TRBV19 to TRBJ2-3; D is undetermined. The CDR3 has 15 amino acids. Germline CDR1 and CDR2: LNHDA and SQIVND (reference sequence). The ends were cut back, 0 bases at V and 3 bases at J, with 10 bases in the middle. The full variable domain, completed using reference TRBV19 and TRBJ2-3, is DGGITQSPKYLFRKEGQNVTLSCEQNLNHDAMYWYRQDPGQGLRLIYYSQIVNDFQKGDIAEGYSVSREKKESFPLTVTSAQKNPTAFYLCASSIEGLGTDTQYFGPGTRLTVL.

The table lists this clonotype with many counts. V gene TRBV11-2 combines with J gene TRBJ2-3, with D tentatively TRBD2 (5 bases). Deletions cut 7 bases from V and 7 bases from J, with 15 bases between. Germline loops: CDR1 SGHAT, CDR2 FQNNGV. CDR3 size: 13 residues. CDR3 amino acids: CASISGSGNTQYF. For the CDR3, the DNA is TGTGCCAGCATCTCCGGATCCGGGAATACGCAGTATTTT.

The chain joins TRBV27 to TRBJ2-5; D unresolved. Trimming took 6 bases from V and 5 from J, leaving 19 bases between them. Germline V lookup: CDR1 MNHEY, CDR2 SMNVEV (reference sequence). CDR3 length equals 15 residues. CDR3 amino acids: CASSPLVAGRETQYF. The CDR3 DNA reads as TGTGCCAGCAGCCCCTTAGTAGCCGGCCGGGAGACCCAGTACTTC.

At least ten counts were recorded for this clonotype. The gene calls are TRBV5-5 and TRBJ2-4; D may be TRBD2 (6 bases). The CDR3 length is 19 residues. Deletions cut 0 bases from V and 0 bases from J, with 19 bases between. CDR1 is SGHKS and CDR2 is YYEKEE in the germline V gene (reference sequence). The CDR3: CASSLVQSIRDLAKNIQYF. The CDR3 bases are TGTGCCAGCAGCTTGGTTCAGAGTATCCGGGACTTAGCCAAAAACATTCAGTACTTC.

The chain recombines TRBV18 with TRBJ2-1; D unresolved. V lost 4 bases and J 0 bases, leaving 10 bases between the germline ends. Germline loops: CDR1 KGHSH, CDR2 LQKENI. The CDR3 sequence is 15 residues long. CDR3 nucleotide sequence: TGTGCCAGCTCACGGGCTGTTAGCTCCTACAATGAGCAGTTCTTC. Protein sequence: CASSRAVSSYNEQFF.